This T cell receptor (beta chain) comes out of a study of T cells in tuberculosis. The study, taken as a whole, reports: Some low-affinity tetramer-binding T cells may be absent from this sample.

The method was immunoSEQ multiplex PCR; TCRdb's version includes in-frame clones alone and lacks a portion of them. Of approximately 58,000 clones detected, roughly 88% appear once; the ten largest clones hold around a fifth. After thawing and overnight rest, PBMC were stained with GMM-loaded CD1B tetramer, viability dye and anti-CD3 for sorting. CD1B tetramers were loaded with Rhodococcus equi-derived C32 glucose monomycolate. Comments on this clone: Being one base from a much bigger clone, this may be a read error.

CDR3 length: 13 amino acids. Trimming took off 5 bases at V and 3 bases at J, with 11 bases between the two ends. CDR1 and CDR2 from the germline V gene are LNHDA and SQIVND (reference sequence). V gene TRBV19 combines with J gene TRBJ2-7; maybe TRBD1 (6 bases). The sample consisted of CD1b-GMM tetramer-negative cells sorted from PBMCs. The TCR comes from an adult woman with latent tuberculosis. Here the CDR3 DNA reads TGTGCCAGTAGTTGGACAGCAGACTACGAGCAGTACTTC. It codes for CASSWTADYEQYF.